This TCR beta chain was retrieved from a study of T cell responses to AZD1222 COVID-19 vaccine (TCRdb year 2021). Context from the whole study: Because spike-specific TCR depth and breadth did not differ between the two schedules, AZD1222 recipients who got a second dose at roughly 4 weeks were pooled with those who got a second dose at roughly 12 weeks. TCR sequencing covered some 240 trial participants: 200 to 210 given two doses of AZD1222 and 26 given two doses of MenACWY control vaccine. Trial participants were enrolled by age into subgroups of 18-55, 56-69 and 70-plus years, and around 140, 26 and 57 TCR-sequenced participants, respectively, were included in these subgroups. Results the study describes overall, beyond this receptor: Spike-specific TCR breadth and depth rose significantly after two AZD1222 doses compared with day 0 and with MenACWY recipients. Reportedly, almost half of the unique spike-specific TCRs recognized epitopes lying outside the regions that are mutated in the B.1.351 and B.1.1.7 variants. Participants were mostly white British and included more females than males, and it was suggested by the authors that clonal diversity may have been underestimated. Because no samples from the day 14 peak response were available, repertoires could be characterized only after the peak T cell response. The vaccine-associated CD4 TCRs covered the entire spike protein, and the dominant responses fell in regions 160-218 and 743-854. Conclusions about previously exposed vaccinees are limited because only 5 or 6 AZD1222 recipients were SARS-CoV-2 seropositive at baseline. In the small 56-69-year group, the increase in depth fell short of significance, most likely because of low power.

The sample's time point label is to be understood as: baseline before first vaccination. Vaccinee samples came from UK trials COV001 and COV002, including a single-blind randomized controlled phase 2/3 trial of AZD1222 (ChAdOx1 nCoV-19) in healthy adults. For TCRbeta chain sequencing, PBMC samples from trial participants were taken at day 0 and at day 28 after the second dose. Comments on this clone: Its target antigen remains unknown. It has no much larger one-base neighbor in the sample; base qualities were not kept.

The CDR3 sequence holds 13 residues, the cysteine and phenylalanine included. The entry retains the CDR3 DNA only, 39 bases that are in frame from base 1. At the junction V is shortened by 7 bases and J by 1 base, with 11 bases in between. The germline V gene provides CDR1 SGDLS and CDR2 YYNGEE. The CDR3 regions of human TCRbeta chains were subjected to immunosequencing. The published analysis was carried out like this. Repertoire TCRs were matched against a reference library of SARS-CoV-2-specific TCRs generated with the MIRA antigen-specificity platform. Breadth was defined as the fraction of unique TCRs that were SARS-CoV-2-associated, and depth was defined as the fraction of total T cells that were SARS-CoV-2-associated. Each spike-specific TCR was assigned to its reactive spike region and to a CD4 or CD8 class using the MIRA data. Log10-transformed breadth and depth values were compared by one-way ANOVA with Sidak's multiple comparisons tests. TCRdb took this table from immuneACCESS and kept in-frame rearrangements with V and J called. Such tables lack part of the clones; where checked against another copy, unresolved V genes explain under half of the gap, and the rest is unexplained. The V and J calls and the clone size are those of that table, but D and trimming were determined from the DNA. This sample lists under 130,000 clones; around 90% were detected once. The top ten clonotypes cover around 4.8% of the sample.

The chain is encoded by TRBV9 joined to TRBJ1-1; possibly the D gene is TRBD1, per 6 matching bases. Sequences were derived from peripheral blood, sampled on day 0 of AZD1222 vaccination. The sequence was obtained from an adult in good health. The sequenced DNA is TGTGCCAGCGGGAACAGGGCGAACACTGAAGCTTTCTTT. It encodes CASGNRANTEAFF.